This T cell receptor (beta chain) was documented in a study of post-analysis software for immune sequencing data (dated by TCRdb to 2015 to 2017). Study-level background: Relapsing-remitting, secondary progressive and progressive-relapsing multiple sclerosis were recorded as disease courses, and subtype annotation was lacking for some patients. Patient repertoires were compared against roughly 10 previously published healthy control repertoires from donors aged about 6 to 28 years. A subset of samples was prepared in parallel using single-end sample barcoding, then pooled and co-amplified after Illumina adapter ligation. What the authors observed across the whole study: Significantly higher frequencies in patients than in controls were found for about 5 TRBV segments, including TRBV5-6, TRBV5-1 and TRBV20-1. Significantly lower normalized Chao1 diversity was found in multiple sclerosis patients than in controls, suggesting substantial peripheral T-cell clonal expansion. The multiple sclerosis patient group was slightly younger than the control group. When samples were clustered directly using the F measure, samples prepared in the same batch co-clustered strongly, which prompted a batch-effect correction.

The library was generated by PCR. Reads for this sample came from an Illumina HiSeq 2500. Unique molecular identifiers were incorporated into TCR beta cDNA libraries to reduce PCR and sequencing biases. Per 1 to 10 million input T cells, approximately 500,000 cDNA molecules were obtained, such that each molecule approximated one T cell. The same protocol used for the earlier healthy control dataset was applied to prepare and sequence the patient libraries. Within a given batch, samples were prepared together, multiplexed and sequenced on the same HiSeq lane. The authors' analysis ran thus. Raw barcoded reads were processed with MIGEC, discarding single-read molecular identifier groups before consensus assembly and CDR3 extraction. Clonotype tables were post-analysed with VDJtools, and diversity was normalized by down-sampling all datasets to the smallest sample size. To correct batch-related cross-sample contamination, repertoire overlap clustering matched CDR3 amino acid sequences but not nucleotide sequences. TCRdb reanalyzed the raw reads on its own, using fastp at Q25 for trimming and MiXCR for clone calling, and kept in-frame beta chains. For every CDR3 protein sequence, its rows merge into one entry that carries the most common genes and DNA. TCRdb's processing, not the authors' own work, is the source of the V and J calls. A total of 650,000 to 850,000 distinct CDR3 sequences appear in this sample, around 53% of them only once. The top ten clonotypes cover approximately 4.4% of the sample.

Comment on this clonotype: Its binding antigen is unknown. No clone much larger than this one lies a single base away; base qualities are absent.

To demonstrate the VDJtools post-analysis software, TCR beta repertoires were profiled from the peripheral blood of roughly 14 young patients with multiple sclerosis. Multiple sclerosis patients were children and adolescents aged 6 to 15 years. Measured from the cysteine to the phenylalanine, the CDR3 is 15 residues long. Just the 45-base CDR3 DNA is kept, in frame starting at base 1. The CDR1 and CDR2 encoded by the germline V gene are ENHRY and SYGVKD. The junction shows trimming of 6 bases on V and 2 bases on J, plus 17 bases between the germline ends. The sample taken for sequencing was blood. This TCR was sampled from a girl aged 10 to 17 with multiple sclerosis. The chain links TRBV10-3 with TRBJ2-7; no confident D gene assignment can be made. The CDR3 region has the sequence CAIRADTGGAYEQYF. The base sequence is TGTGCCATCAGGGCAGACACCGGCGGAGCCTACGAGCAGTACTTC.